This T cell receptor (beta chain) was observed in a study of T cells in Graves' hyperthyroidism and ophthalmopathy. The CDR3 regions of TCR beta were amplified from RNA transcripts. The study used the HTBI primer set for a first-round RT-PCR of the TCR CDR3. TCRdb reanalysed the multiplex PCR reads using MiXCR and keeps one entry per CDR3 protein. This sample yields 250,000 to 300,000 distinct CDR3 sequences, of which around 20% are seen a single time; 35% to 45% belongs to the top ten. The sample consisted of blood. The TCR originated in a man aged 50-59 years with Graves' ophthalmopathy.

This CDR3 reads CSARSLYEQYF. For the CDR3, the DNA is TGCAGTGCTAGATCTTTGTACGAGCAGTACTTC. The chain is built from TRBV20-1 and TRBJ2-7; D unresolved. The CDR3 runs 11 residues. Germline V CDR1 and CDR2: DFQATT, SNEGSKA (reference sequence). Trimming removed 2 bases at V and 4 bases at J, with 6 bases between.